This TCR beta chain was profiled in a study of T-cell reconstitution after alpha-beta-depleted transplantation in children. As it was prepared, the TCRbeta library received unique molecular identifiers. TCRdb independently ran MiXCR on the PCR reads; one entry per CDR3 protein. Of about 600,000 distinct CDR3 sequences in the sample, under 30% were seen once. The V gene's germline CDR1 is MGHRA and CDR2 YSYEKL. The CDR3 contains 15 residues. The junction had 7 bases not matched to a gene; V was cut back by 8 bases and J by 2 bases. The sequencing here drew on PBMCs, mostly from graft donor cells, taken 360 days after TCRalphabeta/CD19-depleted stem cell transplant. The TCR was taken from a boy younger than two who had a stem cell transplant for acute myeloid leukemia, so the T cells may come from the graft donor. V gene TRBV4-1 combines with J gene TRBJ2-1; 9 nucleotides agree with TRBD1. The CDR3 spells CASEGQGKTYNEQFF. CDR3 nucleotide sequence: TGCGCCAGCGAGGGACAGGGAAAAACCTACAATGAGCAGTTCTTC.